This is a list of T cell receptor beta chains from one sample in a study of OX40 agonist ivuxolimab in advanced cancers. Using immunoSEQ multiplex PCR, the repertoire was profiled, and TCRdb retains in-frame clones only, with some absent. Of around 27,000 clones listed, roughly 84% are singletons. This material consisted of CD4+ or CD8+ T cells sorted from blood, taken in a trial of the OX40 agonist ivuxolimab. The receptors derive from an adult with an advanced solid tumor such as melanoma, head and neck, liver or kidney cancer. Both conserved end residues are trimmed from each CDR3. A row's size may be missing; if present it is once, few, many or a size class.

>TRBV29-1|NA|TRBJ1-1
SVIQLTEAF
>TRBV13|NA|TRBJ1-1
ASSLENRNTEAF
>TRBV6-4|NA|TRBJ2-3
ASRYPRASGGTDTQY
>TRBV9|NA|TRBJ2-1
ASSVGTSSYNEQF
>TRBV6-5|NA|TRBJ2-7
ASSPPGERDEQY
>TRBV28|medium-sized|TRBJ2-7
ASSLSIHGQY
>TRBV5-1|NA|TRBJ2-1
ASSYAGGGHEQF
>TRBV27|NA|TRBJ2-7
ASSNTGAYEQY
>TRBV5-6|NA|TRBJ1-1
ASSLPGTGVNTEAF
>TRBV27|NA|TRBJ2-6
ASSQTGSGFSGANVLT
>TRBV5-1|once|TRBJ2-5
ASKVSGGAGETQY
>TRBV6-4|few|TRBJ2-2
ASGPGTDTGELF
>TRBV5-8|NA|TRBJ1-5
ASSFRQVNQPQH
>TRBV7-2|NA|TRBJ2-5
ASSPMASGRAWETQY
>TRBV19|NA|TRBJ2-7
ASSMAGTPWEQY
>TRBV28|NA|TRBJ2-1
ASKFYNEQF
>TRBV2|NA|TRBJ2-7
ASSETGAYEQY
>TRBV5-4|NA|TRBJ2-7
ASSLRLAGAHYEQY
>TRBV19|NA|TRBJ1-5
ASSIGRLNQPQH
>TRBV11-2|NA|TRBJ2-2
ASSSFWGQTNTGELF
>TRBV12-1|NA|TRBJ2-3
ASSPADRDTDTQY
>TRBV28|NA|TRBJ2-7
ASSLGQGSYEQY
>TRBV28|NA|TRBJ2-7
ASSFGRGNYEQY
>TRBV29-1|NA|TRBJ2-1
SAVISGEPDEQF
>TRBV27|NA|TRBJ2-1
ASSMPSNEQL
>TRBV5-6|NA|TRBJ2-7
ASSLGTGGPQY
>TRBV6-1|once|TRBJ1-5
ASKWGNSNQPQH
>TRBV5-1|NA|TRBJ2-5
ASSVAGVETQY
>TRBV6-4|NA|TRBJ2-3
ASSETSGREDTQY
>TRBV19|NA|NA
ASSPLPGTAYEQY
>TRBV7-9|NA|TRBJ2-7
ASSSTSGNPEQY
>TRBV2|NA|TRBJ2-3
ASSEYPLTSGTDTQY
>TRBV11-2|NA|TRBJ2-1
ASSLGREPYNEQF
>TRBV6-1|NA|TRBJ2-7
ASRYRGGSYEQY
>TRBV9|once|TRBJ2-1
ASSPSSSAYNEQF
>TRBV27|NA|TRBJ2-7
ASSFSQGLPYEQY
>TRBV7-9|NA|TRBJ2-7
ASSPNTGILSYEQY
>TRBV19|NA|TRBJ2-7
ASSVGQVSEQY
>TRBV9|medium-sized|TRBJ2-4
ASSVAYRGDIQY
>TRBV5-1|NA|TRBJ1-1
ASGRESTEAF
>TRBV6-6|NA|TRBJ2-1
ASSYAGDRTNEQF
>TRBV2|NA|TRBJ2-7
ASSGQYEQY
>TRBV6-5|NA|TRBJ1-6
ASSYREGSPLH
>TRBV29-1|NA|TRBJ1-3
SVKGPSGNTIY
>TRBV7-2|NA|TRBJ2-2
ASSPGLAGTNTGELF
>TRBV5-4|NA|TRBJ2-1
ASSWGSNEQF